What follows describes a single T cell receptor (beta chain). The source of the sample is a study of human T cells and chemical hapten exposure. TCRdb re-called the RACE reads with MiXCR, one entry per CDR3 protein. This sample has approximately 340,000 distinct CDR3 sequences; around 7% occur once, and the top ten carry about 8%. Per germline, CDR1 SGHRS and CDR2 YFSETQ. Between the trimmed V and J ends, which lost 4 bases and 5 bases, there was a span of 21 bases. The CDR3 covers 16 residues. Time point noted: patch test 1, 2 weeks after DPC sensitization. Regarding treatment: therapeutic diphenylcyclopropenone sensitization with weekly scalp DPC.

The specimen comprised whole blood, sampled in connection with sensitization to the hapten diphenylcyclopropenone (DPC). This receptor was obtained from a woman in her late teens or twenties with alopecia areata. Some clones in this sample may be carry-over from other donors' samples. V gene TRBV5-1 combines with J gene TRBJ1-1; D call uncertain. CDR3 sequence reads: CASSPPGRSGRTEAFF. In DNA, the CDR3 is TGCGCCAGCAGCCCACCGGGCCGGTCGGGTCGGACTGAAGCTTTCTTT.